A single sample is the source of the 9 T cell receptor beta chains below, sequenced in a study of OX40 agonist ivuxolimab in advanced cancers. The assay was immunoSEQ multiplex PCR, and TCRdb's table has in-frame clones only and misses some. The data hold 90,000 or so clones, with 87% observed a single time. The source was CD4+ or CD8+ T cells sorted from blood, collected in a trial of the OX40 agonist ivuxolimab. These receptors were obtained from an adult with an advanced solid tumor such as melanoma, head and neck, liver or kidney cancer.

The rearrangement uses TRBV5-1 and TRBJ2-1; tentatively, D is TRBD1 (5 bases). The CDR3 sequence is 14 residues long. Trimming cost V 1 base and J 6 bases, with 11 bases left between them. Germline V CDR1 and CDR2: SGHRS, YFSETQ. The CDR3 region has the DNA TGCGCCAGCAGCTTGATCCAGGGCCCCAATGAGCAGTTCTTC. Translated: CASSLIQGPNEQFF. Full variable domain (rest looked up from reference TRBV5-1 and TRBJ2-1): KAGVTQTPRYLIKTRGQQVTLSCSPISGHRSVSWYQQTPGQGLQFLFEYFSETQRNKGNFPGRFSGRQFSNSRSEMNVSTLELGDSALYLCASSLIQGPNEQFFGPGTRLTVL.

This clone appeared a single time. This chain uses TRBV5-1 with TRBJ1-1; D call uncertain. The V gene lost 0 bases and the J gene lost 1 base, with 10 bases spanning the gap. Looked up from germline, CDR1 is SGHRS and CDR2 is YFSETQ. This CDR3 region has 15 residues. CDR3 nucleotides: TGCGCCAGCAGCTTGGGGGTAGGCCAGAACACTGAAGCTTTCTTT. The encoded protein is CASSLGVGQNTEAFF. Full variable domain (remainder filled in from reference TRBV5-1 and TRBJ1-1): KAGVTQTPRYLIKTRGQQVTLSCSPISGHRSVSWYQQTPGQGLQFLFEYFSETQRNKGNFPGRFSGRQFSNSRSEMNVSTLELGDSALYLCASSLGVGQNTEAFFGQGTRLTVV.

V usage is TRBV7-2 and J usage is TRBJ2-1; maybe TRBD2 (5 bases). The V end lost 3 bases, the J end lost 9 bases, and 9 bases lay between the germline ends. This CDR3 spans 12 amino acids. Germline V gives CDR1 SGHTA, CDR2 FQGNSA. CDR3 DNA: TGTGCCAGCAGCTTCGGGGTGAGTGAGCAGTTCTTC. Protein sequence: CASSFGVSEQFF.

This chain joins TRBV6-6 and TRBJ2-7, with 11 bases lining up with TRBD1. This CDR3 contains 13 residues. From germline, CDR1 is MNHNY and CDR2 SVGAGI (reference sequence). J was trimmed by 4 bases and V by 10 bases; bases with no gene match: 6. The CDR3 protein is CATKGDRGYEQYF. CDR3 sequence (DNA): TGTGCCACCAAGGGGGACAGGGGGTACGAGCAGTACTTC.

This rearrangement joins TRBV7-3 to TRBJ2-5, with 13 bases matching TRBD2. CDR3 length: 15 residues. Germline V gene lookup returns CDR1 SGHTA and CDR2 FQGTGA. Trimming removed 4 bases from V and 4 bases from J; junction bases left unmatched: 3. The CDR3 spells CASSSLAGGLETQYF. CDR3 in DNA: TGTGCCAGCAGCTCACTAGCGGGGGGGCTAGAGACCCAGTACTTC.

This clone was seen a few times. V gene TRBV7-2 combines with J gene TRBJ2-1; possibly TRBD1 or TRBD2 for D (5 bases each). The V gene's germline CDR1 is SGHTA and CDR2 FQGNSA. V was trimmed by 5 bases and J by 0 bases, leaving 8 bases between them. The CDR3 spans 14 residues. CDR3 DNA sequence: TGTGCCAGCAGCCGGGACCCCTCCTACAATGAGCAGTTCTTC. Translating gives CASSRDPSYNEQFF. Full variable domain (remainder filled in from reference TRBV7-2 and TRBJ2-1): GAGVSQSPSNKVTEKGKDVELRCDPISGHTALYWYRQSLGQGLEFLIYFQGNSAPDKSGLPSDRFSAERTGGSVSTLTIQRTQQEDSAVYLCASSRDPSYNEQFFGPGTRLTVL.

The chain is built from TRBV5-6 and TRBJ2-5; 7 positions match TRBD2. The CDR3 spans 15 residues. Germline V gene lookup returns CDR1 SGHDT and CDR2 YYEEEE. With 5 bases clipped from V and 2 bases from J, the junction kept 9 bases outside the gene matches. CDR3 sequence: CASSPEGRGQETQYF. The CDR3 DNA reads TGTGCCAGCAGTCCCGAGGGGAGGGGACAAGAGACCCAGTACTTC.

The chain combines TRBV18 with TRBJ2-2; TRBD2 aligns across 7 bases. The germline CDR1 and CDR2 sequences are KGHSH and LQKENI. V was pared by 3 bases and J by 4 bases, with 14 bases of the junction left unmatched. CDR3 size: 18 residues. CDR3: CASSPSLVGGSSTGELFF. CDR3 in DNA: TGTGCCAGCTCACCCTCCCTTGTGGGGGGGTCTAGCACCGGGGAGCTGTTTTTT.

The chain couples TRBV5-4 to TRBJ1-2, with TRBD1 identical over 8 bases. V was clipped by 5 bases and J by 3 bases; unmatched bases: 6. Germline V gives CDR1 SGHNT, CDR2 YYREEE (reference sequence). There are 14 residues in the CDR3. CDR3 sequence: CASSSSRGHYGYTF. CDR3 DNA: TGTGCCAGCAGTTCCTCCAGGGGGCACTATGGCTACACCTTC.